The following is a T cell receptor beta chain sequence with its context. The sample belongs to a study of cytomegalovirus exposure and HLA in healthy donors. Germline CDR1 SGDLS, CDR2 YYNGEE. V was shortened by 2 bases and J by 1 base, with 12 bases between the two germline ends. The CDR3 has 15 amino acids. The PCR employed 60 Vbeta primers together with 13 Jbeta primers. Only in-frame clones appear in the TCRdb table, and some are missing; sequencing was by immunoSEQ multiplex PCR. The sample has about 130,000 clones, 75% to 90% seen once. Sequenced sample: PBMCs. This receptor was obtained from a woman aged 25 to 39 in good health and CMV-seropositive. This chain connects TRBV9 to TRBJ1-1; TRBD1 might be the D (5 bases). CDR3 amino acids: CASSVEGAGNTEAFF. The CDR3 nucleotides read TGTGCCAGCAGCGTCGAAGGGGCAGGGAACACTGAAGCTTTCTTT. The full variable domain, completed using reference TRBV9 and TRBJ1-1, is DSGVTQTPKHLITATGQRVTLRCSPRSGDLSVYWYQQSLDQGLQFLIQYYNGEERAKGNILERFSAQQFPDLHSELNLSSLELGDSALYFCASSVEGAGNTEAFFGQGTRLTVV.